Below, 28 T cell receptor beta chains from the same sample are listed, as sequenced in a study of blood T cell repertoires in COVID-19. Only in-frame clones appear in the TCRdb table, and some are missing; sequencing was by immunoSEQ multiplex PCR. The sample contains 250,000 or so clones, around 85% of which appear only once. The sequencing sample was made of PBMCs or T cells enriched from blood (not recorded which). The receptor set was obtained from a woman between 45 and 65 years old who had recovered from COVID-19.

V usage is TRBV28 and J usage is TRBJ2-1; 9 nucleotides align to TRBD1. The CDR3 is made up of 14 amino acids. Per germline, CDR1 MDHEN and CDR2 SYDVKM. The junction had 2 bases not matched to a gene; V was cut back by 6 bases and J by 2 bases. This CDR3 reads CASRNRGPYNEQFF. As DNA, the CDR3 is TGTGCCAGCAGGAACAGGGGGCCCTACAATGAGCAGTTCTTC.

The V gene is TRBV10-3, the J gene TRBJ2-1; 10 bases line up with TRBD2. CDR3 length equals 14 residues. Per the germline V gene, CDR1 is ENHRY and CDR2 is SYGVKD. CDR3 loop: CAAKREGVWDEQFF. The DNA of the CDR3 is TGTGCAGCCAAGCGGGAGGGCGTCTGGGATGAGCAGTTCTTC.

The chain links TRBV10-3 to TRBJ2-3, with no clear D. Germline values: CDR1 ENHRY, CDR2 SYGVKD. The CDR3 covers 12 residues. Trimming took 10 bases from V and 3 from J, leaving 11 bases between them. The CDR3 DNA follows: TGTGCCACCCGTCCAGATACAGATACGCAGTATTTT. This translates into CATRPDTDTQYF.

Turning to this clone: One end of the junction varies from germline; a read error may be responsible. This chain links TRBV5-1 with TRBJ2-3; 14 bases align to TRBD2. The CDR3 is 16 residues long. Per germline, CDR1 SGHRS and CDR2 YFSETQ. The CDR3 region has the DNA TGCGCCAGCAGGTTGGGACTAGCGGGAGATTCAGATACGCAGTATTTT. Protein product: CASRLGLAGDSDTQYF.

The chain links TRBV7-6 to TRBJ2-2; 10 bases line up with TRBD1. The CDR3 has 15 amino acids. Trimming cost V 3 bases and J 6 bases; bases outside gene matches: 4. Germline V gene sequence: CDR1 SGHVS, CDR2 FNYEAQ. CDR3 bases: TGTGCCAGCAGCTTTATCGGACAGGGGGCCGGGGAGCTGTTTTTT. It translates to CASSFIGQGAGELFF.

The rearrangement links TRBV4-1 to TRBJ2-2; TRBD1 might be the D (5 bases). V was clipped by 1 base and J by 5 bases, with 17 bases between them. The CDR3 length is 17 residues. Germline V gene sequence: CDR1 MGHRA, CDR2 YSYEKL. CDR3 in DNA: TGCGCCAGCAGCCAAGGACGGTCCAGGGCAGTAACCGGGGAGCTGTTTTTT. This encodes CASSQGRSRAVTGELFF.

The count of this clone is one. CDR3 DNA sequence: TGTGCCAGCAGCCAAAGTCGACAGGGCCCCGGAAACACCATATATTTT. This codes for CASSQSRQGPGNTIYF. The chain is built from TRBV2 and TRBJ1-3; the match to TRBD1 covers 7 bases. After removal of 6 bases from V and 4 bases from J, the junction contained 12 bases not matched to a gene. The length of the CDR3 is 16 residues. CDR1 is SNHLY and CDR2 is FYNNEI in the germline V gene.

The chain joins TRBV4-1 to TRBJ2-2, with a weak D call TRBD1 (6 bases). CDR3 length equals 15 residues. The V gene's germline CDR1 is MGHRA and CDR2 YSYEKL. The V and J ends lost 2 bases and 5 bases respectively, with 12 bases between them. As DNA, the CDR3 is TGCGCCAGCAGCCAACCACAGGGAAGAACCGGGGAGCTGTTTTTT. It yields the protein CASSQPQGRTGELFF.

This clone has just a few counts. The CDR3 here is CASSSGSTRDTQYF. CDR3 nucleotides: TGCGCCAGCAGCTCCGGGAGTACGAGAGATACGCAGTATTTT. This chain joins TRBV5-1 and TRBJ2-3; TRBD2 is a possible D gene (6 bases). The CDR3 sequence is 14 residues long. Trimming shortened V by 3 bases and J by 5 bases, and 13 bases separated the two germline ends. CDR1 SGHRS and CDR2 YFSETQ come from the germline V gene.

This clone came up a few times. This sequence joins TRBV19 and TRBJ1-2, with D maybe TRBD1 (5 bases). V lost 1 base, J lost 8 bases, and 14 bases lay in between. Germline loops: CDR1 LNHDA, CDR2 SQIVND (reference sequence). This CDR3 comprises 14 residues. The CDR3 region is CASSIVQGALGYTF. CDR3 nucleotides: TGTGCCAGTAGTATAGTCCAGGGCGCCCTAGGCTACACCTTC.

The CDR3 here is CASSQGGGNEKLFF. CDR3 coding DNA: TGTGCCAGCAGCCAAGGGGGGGGTAATGAAAAACTGTTTTTT. This rearrangement joins TRBV28 to TRBJ1-4; D is perhaps TRBD1 (6 bases). CDR1 and CDR2 from the germline V gene are MDHEN and SYDVKM. The ends were cut back, 6 bases at V and 4 bases at J, with 12 bases in the middle. This CDR3 comprises 14 residues.

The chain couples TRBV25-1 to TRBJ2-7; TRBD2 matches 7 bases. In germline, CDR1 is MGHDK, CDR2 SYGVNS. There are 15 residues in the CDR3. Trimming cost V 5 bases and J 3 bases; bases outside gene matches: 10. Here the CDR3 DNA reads TGTGCCAGCAGTCTCCGGGGGACTACTCACTACGAGCAGTACTTC. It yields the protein CASSLRGTTHYEQYF.

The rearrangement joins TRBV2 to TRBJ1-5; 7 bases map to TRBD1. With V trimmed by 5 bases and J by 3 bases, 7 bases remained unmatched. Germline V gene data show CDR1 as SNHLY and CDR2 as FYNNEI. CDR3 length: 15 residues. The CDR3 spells CASSTSGTVNQPQHF. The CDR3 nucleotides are TGTGCCAGCAGTACCTCCGGGACAGTCAATCAGCCCCAGCATTTT.

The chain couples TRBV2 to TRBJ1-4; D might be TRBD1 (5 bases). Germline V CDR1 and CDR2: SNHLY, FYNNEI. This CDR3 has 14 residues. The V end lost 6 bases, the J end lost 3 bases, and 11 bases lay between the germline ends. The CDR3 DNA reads TGTGCCAGCAGCGCGACAGAGGCTAATGAAAAACTGTTTTTT. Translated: CASSATEANEKLFF. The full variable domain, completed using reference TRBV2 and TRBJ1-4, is EPEVTQTPSHQVTQMGQEVILRCVPISNHLYFYWYRQILGQKVEFLVSFYNNEISEKSEIFDDQFSVERPDGSNFTLKIRSTKLEDSAMYFCASSATEANEKLFFGSGTQLSVL.

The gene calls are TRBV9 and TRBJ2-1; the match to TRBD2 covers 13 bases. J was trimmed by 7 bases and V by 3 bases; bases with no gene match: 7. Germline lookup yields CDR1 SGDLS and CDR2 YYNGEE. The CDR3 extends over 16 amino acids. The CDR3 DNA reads TGTGCCAGCAGCGGGACCGGGACTAGCGGGATTAATGAGCAGTTCTTC. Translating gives CASSGTGTSGINEQFF.

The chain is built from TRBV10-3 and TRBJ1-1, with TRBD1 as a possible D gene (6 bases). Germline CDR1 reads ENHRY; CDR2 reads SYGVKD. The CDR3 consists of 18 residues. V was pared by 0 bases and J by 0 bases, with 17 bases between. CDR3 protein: CAISESPGEPQMNTEAFF. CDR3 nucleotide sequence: TGTGCCATCAGTGAGTCCCCAGGGGAACCTCAAATGAACACTGAAGCTTTCTTT.

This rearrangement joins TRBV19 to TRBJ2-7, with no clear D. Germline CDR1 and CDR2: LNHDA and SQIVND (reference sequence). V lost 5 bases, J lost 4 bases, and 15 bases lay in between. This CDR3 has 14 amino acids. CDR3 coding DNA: TGTGCCAGTAGTCATACAGTGCCAGGATACGAGCAGTACTTC. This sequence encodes CASSHTVPGYEQYF.

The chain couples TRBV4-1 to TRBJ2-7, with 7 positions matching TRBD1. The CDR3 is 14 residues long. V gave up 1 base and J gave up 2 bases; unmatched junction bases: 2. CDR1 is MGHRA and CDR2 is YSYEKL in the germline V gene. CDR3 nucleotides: TGCGCCAGCAGCCAAGTACAGGGGCCCTACGAGCAGTACTTC. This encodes CASSQVQGPYEQYF.

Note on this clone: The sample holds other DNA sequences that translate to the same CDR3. The CDR3 protein is CASSLLGAGTEAFF. The CDR3 DNA sequence: TGTGCCAGCAGTTTATTGGGAGCTGGCACTGAAGCTTTCTTT. V usage is TRBV27 and J usage is TRBJ1-1; D remains ambiguous. This CDR3 is built from 14 residues. V was clipped by 1 base and J by 4 bases, with 10 bases between them. Germline V gene sequence: CDR1 MNHEY, CDR2 SMNVEV (reference sequence).

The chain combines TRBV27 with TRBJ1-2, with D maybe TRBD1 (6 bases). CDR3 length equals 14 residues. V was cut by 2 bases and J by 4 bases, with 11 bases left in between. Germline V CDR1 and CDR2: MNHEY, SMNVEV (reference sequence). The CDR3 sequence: CASSLGRGSYGYTF. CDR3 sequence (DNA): TGTGCCAGCAGTTTAGGCAGGGGATCCTATGGCTACACCTTC.

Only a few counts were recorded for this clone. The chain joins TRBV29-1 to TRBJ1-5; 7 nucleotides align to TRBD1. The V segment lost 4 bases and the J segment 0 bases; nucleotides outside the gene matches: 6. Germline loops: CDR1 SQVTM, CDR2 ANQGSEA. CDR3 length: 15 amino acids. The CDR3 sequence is CSVGWDRDSNQPQHF. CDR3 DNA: TGCAGCGTTGGTTGGGACAGAGATAGCAATCAGCCCCAGCATTTT.

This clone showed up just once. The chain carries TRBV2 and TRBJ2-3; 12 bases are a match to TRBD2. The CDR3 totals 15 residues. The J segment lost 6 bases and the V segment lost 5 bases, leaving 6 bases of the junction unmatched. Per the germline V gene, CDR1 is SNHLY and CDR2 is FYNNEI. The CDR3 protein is CASSTLAGGVDTQYF. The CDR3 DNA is TGTGCCAGCAGTACCCTAGCGGGAGGGGTGGATACGCAGTATTTT.

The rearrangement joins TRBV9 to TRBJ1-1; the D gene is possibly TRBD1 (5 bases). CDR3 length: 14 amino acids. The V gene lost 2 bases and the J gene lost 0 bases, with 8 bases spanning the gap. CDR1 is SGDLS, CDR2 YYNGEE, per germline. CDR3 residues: CASSVTAMNTEAFF. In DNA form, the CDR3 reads TGTGCCAGCAGCGTGACAGCGATGAACACTGAAGCTTTCTTT.

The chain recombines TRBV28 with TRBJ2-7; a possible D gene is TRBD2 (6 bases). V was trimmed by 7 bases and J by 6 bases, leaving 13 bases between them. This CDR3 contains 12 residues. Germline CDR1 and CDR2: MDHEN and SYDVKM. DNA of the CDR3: TGTGCCAGCAAGGGCGGGGAGAGCGAGCAGTACTTC. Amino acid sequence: CASKGGESEQYF.

CDR3 sequence: CASSQGQISYEQYF. The DNA for the CDR3 is TGTGCCAGCAGCCAAGGGCAGATCTCCTACGAGCAGTACTTC. The rearrangement links TRBV3-1 (or the pseudogene TRBV3-2) to TRBJ2-7; D gene ambiguous. Trimming stripped 1 base from V and 0 bases from J, with 7 bases between. Germline CDR1 LGHDT, CDR2 YNNKEL (reference sequence). There are 14 residues in the CDR3.

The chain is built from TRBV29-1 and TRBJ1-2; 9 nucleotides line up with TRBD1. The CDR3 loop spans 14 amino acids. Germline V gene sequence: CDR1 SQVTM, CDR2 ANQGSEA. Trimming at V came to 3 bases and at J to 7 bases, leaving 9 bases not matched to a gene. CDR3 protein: CSVELGQGMRGYTF. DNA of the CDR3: TGCAGCGTTGAGCTGGGACAGGGTATGCGTGGCTACACCTTC.

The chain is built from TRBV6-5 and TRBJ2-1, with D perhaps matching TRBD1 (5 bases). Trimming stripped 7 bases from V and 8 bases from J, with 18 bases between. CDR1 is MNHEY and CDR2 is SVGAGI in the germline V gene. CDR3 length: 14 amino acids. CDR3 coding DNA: TGTGCCAGCACCACAGGACCACACAATGATGAGCAGTTCTTC. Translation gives CASTTGPHNDEQFF.

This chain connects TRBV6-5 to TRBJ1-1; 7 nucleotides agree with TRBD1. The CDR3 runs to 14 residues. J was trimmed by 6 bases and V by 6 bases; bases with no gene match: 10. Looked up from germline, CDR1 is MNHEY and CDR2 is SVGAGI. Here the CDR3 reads CASSRGFFGAEAFF. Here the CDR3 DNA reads TGTGCCAGCAGCAGGGGGTTTTTCGGGGCTGAAGCTTTCTTT.